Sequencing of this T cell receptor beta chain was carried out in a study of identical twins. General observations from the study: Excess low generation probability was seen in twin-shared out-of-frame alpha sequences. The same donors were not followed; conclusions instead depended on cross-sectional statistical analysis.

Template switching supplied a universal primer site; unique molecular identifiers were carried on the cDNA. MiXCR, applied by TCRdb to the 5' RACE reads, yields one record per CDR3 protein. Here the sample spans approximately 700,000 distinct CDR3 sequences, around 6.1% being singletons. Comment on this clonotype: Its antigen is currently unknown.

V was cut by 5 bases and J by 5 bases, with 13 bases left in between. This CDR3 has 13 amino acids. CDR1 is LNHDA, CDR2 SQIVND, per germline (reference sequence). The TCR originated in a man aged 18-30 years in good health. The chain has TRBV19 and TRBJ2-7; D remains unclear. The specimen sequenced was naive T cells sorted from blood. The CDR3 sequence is CASSDRSRDEQYF. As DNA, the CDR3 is TGTGCCAGTAGTGATCGGAGCCGCGACGAGCAGTACTTC.